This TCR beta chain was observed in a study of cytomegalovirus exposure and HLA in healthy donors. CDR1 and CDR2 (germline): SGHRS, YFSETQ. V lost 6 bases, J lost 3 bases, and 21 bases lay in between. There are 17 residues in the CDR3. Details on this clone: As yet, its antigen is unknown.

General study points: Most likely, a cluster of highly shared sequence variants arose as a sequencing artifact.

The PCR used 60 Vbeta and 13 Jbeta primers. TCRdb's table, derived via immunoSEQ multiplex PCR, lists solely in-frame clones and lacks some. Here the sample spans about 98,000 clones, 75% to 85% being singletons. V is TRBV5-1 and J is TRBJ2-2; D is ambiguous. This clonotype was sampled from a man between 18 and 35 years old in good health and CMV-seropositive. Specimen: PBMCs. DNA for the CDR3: TGCGCCAGCAAGATTGCCACTCTCGCTCCGGACACCGGGGAGCTGTTTTTT. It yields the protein CASKIATLAPDTGELFF.